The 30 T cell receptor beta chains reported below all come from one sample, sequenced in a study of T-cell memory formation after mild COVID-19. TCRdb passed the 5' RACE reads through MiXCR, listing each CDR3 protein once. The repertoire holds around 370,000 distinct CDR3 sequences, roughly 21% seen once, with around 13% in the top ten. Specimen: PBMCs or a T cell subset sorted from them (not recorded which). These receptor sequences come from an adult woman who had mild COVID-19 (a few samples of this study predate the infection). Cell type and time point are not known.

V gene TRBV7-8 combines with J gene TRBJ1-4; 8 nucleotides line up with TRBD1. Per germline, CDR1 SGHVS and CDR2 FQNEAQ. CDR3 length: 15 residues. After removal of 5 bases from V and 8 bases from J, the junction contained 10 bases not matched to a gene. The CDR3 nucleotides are TGTGCCAGCAGCCCGCGGACAGGGTACGACGAAAAACTGTTTTTT. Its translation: CASSPRTGYDEKLFF.

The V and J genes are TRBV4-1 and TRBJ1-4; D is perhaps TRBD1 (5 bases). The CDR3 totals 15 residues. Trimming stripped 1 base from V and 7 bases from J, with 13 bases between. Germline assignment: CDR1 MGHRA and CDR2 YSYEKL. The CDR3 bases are TGCGCCAGCAGCCAAGTGGGGGTTGGGGGTGAAAAACTGTTTTTT. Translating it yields CASSQVGVGGEKLFF.

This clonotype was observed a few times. The CDR3 loop is CASSPRLVTEAFF. CDR3 sequence (DNA): TGTGCCAGCAGTCCCCGACTCGTCACTGAAGCTTTCTTT. The rearrangement uses TRBV12-3 or TRBV12-4 and TRBJ1-1, with D unclear. The V end lost 5 bases, the J end lost 4 bases, and 11 bases lay between the germline ends. This CDR3 contains 13 residues.

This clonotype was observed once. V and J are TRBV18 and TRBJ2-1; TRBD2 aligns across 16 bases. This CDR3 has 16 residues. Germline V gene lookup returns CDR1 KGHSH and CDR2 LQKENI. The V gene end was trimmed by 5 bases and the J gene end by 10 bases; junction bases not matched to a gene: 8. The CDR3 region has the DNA TGTGCCAGCTCATCCGGGACTAGCGGGAGGGTAAGCGAGCAGTTCTTC. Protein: CASSSGTSGRVSEQFF.

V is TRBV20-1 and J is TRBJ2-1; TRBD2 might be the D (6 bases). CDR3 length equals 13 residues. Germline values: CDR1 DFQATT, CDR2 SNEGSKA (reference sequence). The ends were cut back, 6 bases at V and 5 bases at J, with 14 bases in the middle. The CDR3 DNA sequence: TGCAGTGCCTTTAGCGGTCCGAACAATGAGCAGTTCTTC. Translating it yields CSAFSGPNNEQFF.

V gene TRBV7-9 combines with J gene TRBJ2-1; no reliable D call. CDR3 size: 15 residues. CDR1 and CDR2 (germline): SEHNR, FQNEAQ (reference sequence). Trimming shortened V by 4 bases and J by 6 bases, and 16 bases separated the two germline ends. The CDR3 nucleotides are TGTGCCAGCAGCTCCCACTCCTCGAAGGGCAATGAGCAGTTCTTC. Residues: CASSSHSSKGNEQFF.

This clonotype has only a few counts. CDR3 DNA sequence: TGCAGCGTTGAAGATAGGGCGGGACTAGCGGTCTCCTACAATGAGCAGTTCTTC. It yields the protein CSVEDRAGLAVSYNEQFF. This chain connects TRBV29-1 to TRBJ2-1, with 11 bases fitting TRBD2. J gave up 0 bases and V 0 bases, and 7 bases lay outside the gene matches. This CDR3 region has 18 residues. Germline loops: CDR1 SQVTM, CDR2 ANQGSEA.

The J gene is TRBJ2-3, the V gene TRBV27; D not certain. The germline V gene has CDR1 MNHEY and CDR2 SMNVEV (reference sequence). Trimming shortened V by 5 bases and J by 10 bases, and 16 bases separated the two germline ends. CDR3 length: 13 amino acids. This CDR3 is CASSIRTARAQYF. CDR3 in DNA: TGTGCCAGCAGTATCAGGACGGCTAGGGCGCAGTATTTT.

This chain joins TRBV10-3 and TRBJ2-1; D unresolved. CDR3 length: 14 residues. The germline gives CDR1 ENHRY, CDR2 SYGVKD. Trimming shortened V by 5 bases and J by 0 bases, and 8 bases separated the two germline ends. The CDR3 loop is CAISPSASYNEQFF. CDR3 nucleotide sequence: TGTGCCATCAGTCCCTCTGCCTCCTACAATGAGCAGTTCTTC.

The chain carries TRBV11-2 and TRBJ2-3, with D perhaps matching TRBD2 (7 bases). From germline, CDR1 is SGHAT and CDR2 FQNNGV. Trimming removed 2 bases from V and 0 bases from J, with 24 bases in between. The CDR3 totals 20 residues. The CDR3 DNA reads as TGTGCCAGCAGCTTAAGGGGGGGAGGGCTAGCGGATACCAGCACAGATACGCAGTATTTT. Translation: CASSLRGGGLADTSTDTQYF.

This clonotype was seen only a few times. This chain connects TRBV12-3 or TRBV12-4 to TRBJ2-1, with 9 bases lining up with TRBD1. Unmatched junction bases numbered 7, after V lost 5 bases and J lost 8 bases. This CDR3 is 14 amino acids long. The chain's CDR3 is CASSARTGDDEQFF. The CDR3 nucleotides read TGTGCCAGCAGTGCCCGGACAGGGGACGATGAGCAGTTCTTC.

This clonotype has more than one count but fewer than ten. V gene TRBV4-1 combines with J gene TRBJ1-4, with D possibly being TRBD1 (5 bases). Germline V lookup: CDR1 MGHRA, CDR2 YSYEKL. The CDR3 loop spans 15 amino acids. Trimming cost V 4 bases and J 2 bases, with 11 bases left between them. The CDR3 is CASSRLGGTNEKLFF. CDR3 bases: TGCGCCAGCAGCCGTCTGGGGGGGACTAATGAAAAACTGTTTTTT.

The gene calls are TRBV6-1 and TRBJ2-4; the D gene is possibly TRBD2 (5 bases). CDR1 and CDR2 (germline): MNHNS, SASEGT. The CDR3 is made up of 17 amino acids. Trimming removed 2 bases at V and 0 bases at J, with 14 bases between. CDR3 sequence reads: CASSERGQSLAKNIQYF. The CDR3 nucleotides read TGTGCCAGCAGTGAAAGAGGGCAGTCACTAGCCAAAAACATTCAGTACTTC.

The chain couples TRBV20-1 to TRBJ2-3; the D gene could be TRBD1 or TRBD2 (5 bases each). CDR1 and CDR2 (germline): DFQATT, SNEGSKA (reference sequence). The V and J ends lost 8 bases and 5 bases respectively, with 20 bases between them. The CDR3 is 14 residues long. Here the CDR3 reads CSPLTGAKGDTQYF. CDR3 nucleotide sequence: TGCAGTCCCCTTACCGGGGCAAAGGGAGATACGCAGTATTTT.

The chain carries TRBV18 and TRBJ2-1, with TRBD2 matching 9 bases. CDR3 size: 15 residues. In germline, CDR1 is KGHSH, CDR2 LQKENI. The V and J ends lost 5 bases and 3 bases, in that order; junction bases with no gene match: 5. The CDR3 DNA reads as TGTGCCAGCTCATTCAGGACTAGCGACTACAATGAGCAGTTCTTC. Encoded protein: CASSFRTSDYNEQFF.

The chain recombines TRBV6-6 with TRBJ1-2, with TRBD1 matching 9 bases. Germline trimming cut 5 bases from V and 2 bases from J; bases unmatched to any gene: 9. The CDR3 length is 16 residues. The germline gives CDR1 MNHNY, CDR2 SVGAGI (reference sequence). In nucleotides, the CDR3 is TGTGCCAGCAGTCGCGGACAGGGGAGTGGGAACTATGGCTACACCTTC. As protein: CASSRGQGSGNYGYTF.

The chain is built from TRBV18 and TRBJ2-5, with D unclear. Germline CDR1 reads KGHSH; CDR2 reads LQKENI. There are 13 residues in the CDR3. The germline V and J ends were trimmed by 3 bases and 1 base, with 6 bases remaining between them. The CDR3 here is CASSPRRQETQYF. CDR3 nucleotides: TGTGCCAGCTCACCTCGCCGCCAAGAGACCCAGTACTTC.

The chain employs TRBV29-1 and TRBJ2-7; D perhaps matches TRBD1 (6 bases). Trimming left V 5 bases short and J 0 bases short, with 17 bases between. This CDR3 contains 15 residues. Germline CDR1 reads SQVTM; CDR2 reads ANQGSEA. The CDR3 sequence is CSVYLGDRPSYEQYF. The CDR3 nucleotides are TGCAGCGTTTACCTGGGAGACAGGCCCTCCTACGAGCAGTACTTC.

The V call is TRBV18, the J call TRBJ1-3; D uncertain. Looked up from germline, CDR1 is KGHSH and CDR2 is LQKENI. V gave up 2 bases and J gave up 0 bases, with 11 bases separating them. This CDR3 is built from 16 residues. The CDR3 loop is CASSPVDAGSGNTIYF. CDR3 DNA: TGTGCCAGCTCACCAGTCGACGCAGGCTCTGGAAACACCATATATTTT.

The CDR3 region is CASSEEALINEKLFF. The CDR3 DNA sequence: TGTGCCAGCAGTGAAGAGGCGCTGATTAATGAAAAACTGTTTTTT. V and J are TRBV2 and TRBJ1-4; D not resolved. V shed 1 base and J shed 4 bases, with 10 bases lying between them. There are 15 residues in the CDR3. Germline loops: CDR1 SNHLY, CDR2 FYNNEI.

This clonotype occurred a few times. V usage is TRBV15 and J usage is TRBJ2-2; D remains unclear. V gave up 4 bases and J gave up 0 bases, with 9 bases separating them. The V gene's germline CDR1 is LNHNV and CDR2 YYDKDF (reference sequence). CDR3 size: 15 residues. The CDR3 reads CATSTWTANTGELFF. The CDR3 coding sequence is TGTGCCACCAGCACCTGGACGGCGAACACCGGGGAGCTGTTTTTT.

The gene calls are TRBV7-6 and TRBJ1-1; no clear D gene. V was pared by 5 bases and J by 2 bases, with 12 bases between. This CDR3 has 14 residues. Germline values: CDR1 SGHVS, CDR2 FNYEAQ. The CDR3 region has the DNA TGTGCCAGCAGCCCCACAGTCCGAAACACTGAAGCTTTCTTT. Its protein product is CASSPTVRNTEAFF. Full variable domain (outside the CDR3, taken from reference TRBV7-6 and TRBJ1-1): GAGVSQSPRYKVTKRGQDVALRCDPISGHVSLYWYRQALGQGPEFLTYFNYEAQQDKSGLPNDRFSAERPEGSISTLTIQRTEQRDSAMYRCASSPTVRNTEAFFGQGTRLTVV.

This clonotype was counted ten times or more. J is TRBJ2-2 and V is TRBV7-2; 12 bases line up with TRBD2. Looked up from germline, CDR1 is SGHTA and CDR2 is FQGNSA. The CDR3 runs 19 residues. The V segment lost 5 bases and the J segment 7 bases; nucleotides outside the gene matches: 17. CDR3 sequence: CASSLHPSGGGQRSGELFF. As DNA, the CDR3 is TGTGCCAGCAGCCTACATCCTAGCGGGGGGGGACAACGGAGCGGGGAGCTGTTTTTT.

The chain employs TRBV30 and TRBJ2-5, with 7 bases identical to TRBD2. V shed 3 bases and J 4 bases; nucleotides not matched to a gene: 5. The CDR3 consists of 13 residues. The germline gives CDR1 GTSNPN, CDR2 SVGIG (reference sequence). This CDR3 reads CAWRPGGRETQYF. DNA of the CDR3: TGTGCCTGGAGGCCGGGGGGAAGAGAGACCCAGTACTTC.

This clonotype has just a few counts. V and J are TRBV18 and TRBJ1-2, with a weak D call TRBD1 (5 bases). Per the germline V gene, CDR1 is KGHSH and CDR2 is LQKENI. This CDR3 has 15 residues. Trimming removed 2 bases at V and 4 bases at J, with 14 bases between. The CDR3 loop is CASSPSGTAIYGYTF. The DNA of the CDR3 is TGTGCCAGCTCACCATCCGGGACTGCCATCTATGGCTACACCTTC.

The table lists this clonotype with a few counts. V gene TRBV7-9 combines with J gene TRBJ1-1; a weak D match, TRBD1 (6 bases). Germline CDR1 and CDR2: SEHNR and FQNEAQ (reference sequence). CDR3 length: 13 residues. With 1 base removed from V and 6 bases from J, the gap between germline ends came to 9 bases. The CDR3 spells CASSLVQGAEAFF. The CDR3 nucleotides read TGTGCCAGCAGCTTAGTACAGGGAGCTGAAGCTTTCTTT.

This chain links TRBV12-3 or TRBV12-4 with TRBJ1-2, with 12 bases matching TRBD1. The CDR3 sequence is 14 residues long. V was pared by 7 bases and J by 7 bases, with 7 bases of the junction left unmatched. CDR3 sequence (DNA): TGTGCCAGCACCGGGGACAGGGGGCGCGGTGGCTACACCTTC. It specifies CASTGDRGRGGYTF.

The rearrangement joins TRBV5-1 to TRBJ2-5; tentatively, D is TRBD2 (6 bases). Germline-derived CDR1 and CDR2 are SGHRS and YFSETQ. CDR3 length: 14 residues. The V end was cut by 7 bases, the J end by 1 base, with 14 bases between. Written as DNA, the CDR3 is TGCGCCAGCGTATTAGCGGAACCCCAAGAGACCCAGTACTTC. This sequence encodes CASVLAEPQETQYF. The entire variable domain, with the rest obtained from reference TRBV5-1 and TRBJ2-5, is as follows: KAGVTQTPRYLIKTRGQQVTLSCSPISGHRSVSWYQQTPGQGLQFLFEYFSETQRNKGNFPGRFSGRQFSNSRSEMNVSTLELGDSALYLCASVLAEPQETQYFGPGTRLLVL.

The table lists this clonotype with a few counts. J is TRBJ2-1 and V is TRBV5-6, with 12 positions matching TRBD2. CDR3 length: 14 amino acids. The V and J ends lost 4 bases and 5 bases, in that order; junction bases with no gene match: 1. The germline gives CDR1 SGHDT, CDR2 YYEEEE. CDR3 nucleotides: TGTGCCAGCAGCCGACTAGCGGGAGACAATGAGCAGTTCTTC. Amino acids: CASSRLAGDNEQFF.

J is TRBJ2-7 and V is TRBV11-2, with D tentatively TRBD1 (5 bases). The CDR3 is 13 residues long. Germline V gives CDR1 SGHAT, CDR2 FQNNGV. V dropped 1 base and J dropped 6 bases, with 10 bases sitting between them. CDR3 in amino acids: CASSLAGYGEQYF. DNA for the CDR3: TGTGCCAGCAGCTTAGCAGGGTACGGCGAGCAGTACTTC.